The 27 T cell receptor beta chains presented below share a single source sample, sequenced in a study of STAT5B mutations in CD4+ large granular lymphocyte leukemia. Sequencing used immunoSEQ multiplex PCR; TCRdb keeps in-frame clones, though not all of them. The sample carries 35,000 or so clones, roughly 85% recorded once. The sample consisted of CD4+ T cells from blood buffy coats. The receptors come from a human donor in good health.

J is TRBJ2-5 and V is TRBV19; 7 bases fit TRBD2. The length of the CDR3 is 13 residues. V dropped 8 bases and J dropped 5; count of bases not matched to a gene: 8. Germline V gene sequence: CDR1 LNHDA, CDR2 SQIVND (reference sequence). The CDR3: CASGEPGRETQYF. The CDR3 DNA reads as TGTGCCAGTGGGGAGCCCGGGAGGGAGACCCAGTACTTC. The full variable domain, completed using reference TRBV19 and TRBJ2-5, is DGGITQSPKYLFRKEGQNVTLSCEQNLNHDAMYWYRQDPGQGLRLIYYSQIVNDFQKGDIAEGYSVSREKKESFPLTVTSAQKNPTAFYLCASGEPGRETQYFGPGTRLLVL.

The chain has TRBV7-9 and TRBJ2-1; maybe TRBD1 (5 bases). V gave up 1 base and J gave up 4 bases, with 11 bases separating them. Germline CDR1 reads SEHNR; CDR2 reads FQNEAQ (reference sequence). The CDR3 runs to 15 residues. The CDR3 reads CASSLVLAGYNEQFF. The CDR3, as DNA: TGTGCCAGCAGCTTAGTTTTGGCAGGGTACAATGAGCAGTTCTTC.

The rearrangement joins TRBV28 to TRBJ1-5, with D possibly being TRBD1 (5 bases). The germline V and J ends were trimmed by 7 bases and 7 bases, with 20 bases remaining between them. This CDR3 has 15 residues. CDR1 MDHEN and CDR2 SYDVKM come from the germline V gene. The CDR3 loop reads CASTELKGAGQPQHF. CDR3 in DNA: TGTGCCAGCACCGAATTGAAAGGGGCAGGACAGCCCCAGCATTTT.

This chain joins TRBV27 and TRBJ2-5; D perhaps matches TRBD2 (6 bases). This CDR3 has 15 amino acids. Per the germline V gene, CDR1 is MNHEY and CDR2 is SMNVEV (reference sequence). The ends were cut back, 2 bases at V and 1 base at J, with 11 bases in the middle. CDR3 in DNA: TGTGCCAGCAGTTTACGGCGGGGTCCCCAAGAGACCCAGTACTTC. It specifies CASSLRRGPQETQYF.

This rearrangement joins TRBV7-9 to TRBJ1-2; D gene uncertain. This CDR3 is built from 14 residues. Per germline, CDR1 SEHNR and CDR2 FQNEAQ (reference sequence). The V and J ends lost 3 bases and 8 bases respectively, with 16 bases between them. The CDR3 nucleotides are TGTGCCAGCAGCTTCCAGGCTACCGTGGGGGGCTACACCTTC. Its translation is CASSFQATVGGYTF.

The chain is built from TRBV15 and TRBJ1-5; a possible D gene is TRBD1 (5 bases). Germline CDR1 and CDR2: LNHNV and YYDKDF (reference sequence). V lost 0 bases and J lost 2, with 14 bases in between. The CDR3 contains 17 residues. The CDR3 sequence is CATSRDPGHEGNQPQHF. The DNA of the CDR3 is TGTGCCACCAGCAGAGATCCAGGACATGAGGGCAATCAGCCCCAGCATTTT.

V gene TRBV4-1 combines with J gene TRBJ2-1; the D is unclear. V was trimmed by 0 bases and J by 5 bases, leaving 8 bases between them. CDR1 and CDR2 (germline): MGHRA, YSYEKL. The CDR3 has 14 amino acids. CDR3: CASSQENNNNEQFF. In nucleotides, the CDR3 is TGCGCCAGCAGCCAAGAGAATAATAACAATGAGCAGTTCTTC.

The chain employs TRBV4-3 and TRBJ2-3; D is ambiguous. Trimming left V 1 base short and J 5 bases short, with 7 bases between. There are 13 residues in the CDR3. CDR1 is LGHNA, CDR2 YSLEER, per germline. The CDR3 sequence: CASSQGHGDTQYF. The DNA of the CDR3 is TGCGCCAGCAGCCAAGGGCACGGAGATACGCAGTATTTT.

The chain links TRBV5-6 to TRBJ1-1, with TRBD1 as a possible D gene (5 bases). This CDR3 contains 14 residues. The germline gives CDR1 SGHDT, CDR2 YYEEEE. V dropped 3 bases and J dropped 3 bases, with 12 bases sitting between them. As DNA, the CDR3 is TGTGCCAGCAGCTGGGGGACTCTTGACACTGAAGCTTTCTTT. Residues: CASSWGTLDTEAFF. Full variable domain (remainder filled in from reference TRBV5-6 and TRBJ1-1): DAGVTQSPTHLIKTRGQQVTLRCSPKSGHDTVSWYQQALGQGPQFIFQYYEEEERQRGNFPDRFSGHQFPNYSSELNVNALLLGDSALYLCASSWGTLDTEAFFGQGTRLTVV.

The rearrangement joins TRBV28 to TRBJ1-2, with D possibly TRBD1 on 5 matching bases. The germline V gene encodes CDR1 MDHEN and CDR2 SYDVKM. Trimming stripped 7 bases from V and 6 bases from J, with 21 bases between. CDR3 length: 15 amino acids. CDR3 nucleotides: TGTGCCAGCACCCCGGGTCCAGGGTGGGGCGATGGCTACACCTTC. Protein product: CASTPGPGWGDGYTF.

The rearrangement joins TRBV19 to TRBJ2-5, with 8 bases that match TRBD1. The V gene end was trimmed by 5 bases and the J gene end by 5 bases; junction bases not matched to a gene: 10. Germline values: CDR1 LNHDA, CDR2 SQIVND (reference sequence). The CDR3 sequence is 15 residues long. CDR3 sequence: CASSDTGGPKETQYF. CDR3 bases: TGTGCCAGTAGTGACACAGGGGGACCGAAGGAGACCCAGTACTTC.

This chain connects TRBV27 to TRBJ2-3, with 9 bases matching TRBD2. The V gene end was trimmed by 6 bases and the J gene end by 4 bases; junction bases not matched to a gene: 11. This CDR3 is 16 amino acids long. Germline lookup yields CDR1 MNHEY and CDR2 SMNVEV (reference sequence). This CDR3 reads CASSQTLAGLPDTQYF. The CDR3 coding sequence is TGTGCCAGCAGCCAAACCCTAGCGGGGTTGCCAGATACGCAGTATTTT.

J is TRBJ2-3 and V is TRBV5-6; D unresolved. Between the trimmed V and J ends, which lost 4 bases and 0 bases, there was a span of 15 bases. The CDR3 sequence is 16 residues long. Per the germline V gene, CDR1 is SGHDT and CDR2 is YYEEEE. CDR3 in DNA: TGTGCCAGCAGCCCCGCTGGGCCTACTAGCACAGATACGCAGTATTTT. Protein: CASSPAGPTSTDTQYF. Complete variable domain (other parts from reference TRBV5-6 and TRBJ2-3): DAGVTQSPTHLIKTRGQQVTLRCSPKSGHDTVSWYQQALGQGPQFIFQYYEEEERQRGNFPDRFSGHQFPNYSSELNVNALLLGDSALYLCASSPAGPTSTDTQYFGPGTRLTVL.

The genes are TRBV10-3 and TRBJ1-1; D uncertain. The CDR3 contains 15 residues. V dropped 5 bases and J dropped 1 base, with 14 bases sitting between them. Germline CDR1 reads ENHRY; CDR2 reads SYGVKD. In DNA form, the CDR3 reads TGTGCCATCAGTCCAGCCCAACTAGAGAACACTGAAGCTTTCTTT. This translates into CAISPAQLENTEAFF.

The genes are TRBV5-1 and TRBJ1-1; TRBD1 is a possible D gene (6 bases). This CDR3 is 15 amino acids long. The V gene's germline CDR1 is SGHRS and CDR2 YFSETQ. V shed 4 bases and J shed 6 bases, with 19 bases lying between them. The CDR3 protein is CASSVSLGGFPEAFF. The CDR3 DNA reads TGCGCCAGCAGCGTCTCCCTCGGGGGCTTCCCTGAAGCTTTCTTT.

The CDR3 loop reads CASSLEGEGYEQYF. The CDR3 region has the DNA TGTGCCAGCAGCTTGGAAGGGGAGGGCTACGAGCAGTACTTC. The J gene is TRBJ2-7, the V gene TRBV5-6; TRBD2 matches at 7 bases. The CDR3 spans 14 residues. Trimming took 0 bases from V and 3 from J; bases not matched to a gene: 3. Germline CDR1 reads SGHDT; CDR2 reads YYEEEE.

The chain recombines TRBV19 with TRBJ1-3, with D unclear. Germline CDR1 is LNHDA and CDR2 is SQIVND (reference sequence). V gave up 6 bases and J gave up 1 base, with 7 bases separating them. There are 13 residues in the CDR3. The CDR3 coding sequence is TGTGCCAGTAGGGACTTATCTGGAAACACCATATATTTT. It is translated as CASRDLSGNTIYF.

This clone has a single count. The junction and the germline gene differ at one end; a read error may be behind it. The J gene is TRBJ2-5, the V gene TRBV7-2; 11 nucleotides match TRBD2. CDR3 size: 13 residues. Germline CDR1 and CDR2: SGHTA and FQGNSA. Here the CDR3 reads CASSLVLAGGPHF. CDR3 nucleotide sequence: TGTGCCAGCAGCTTAGTGCTAGCGGGAGGTCCCCACTTC.

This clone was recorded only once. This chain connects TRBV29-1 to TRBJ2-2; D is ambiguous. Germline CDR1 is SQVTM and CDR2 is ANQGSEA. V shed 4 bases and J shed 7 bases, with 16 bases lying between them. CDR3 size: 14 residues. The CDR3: CSVVLRAAGGELFF. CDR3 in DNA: TGCAGCGTTGTTCTAAGGGCCGCTGGCGGGGAGCTGTTTTTT.

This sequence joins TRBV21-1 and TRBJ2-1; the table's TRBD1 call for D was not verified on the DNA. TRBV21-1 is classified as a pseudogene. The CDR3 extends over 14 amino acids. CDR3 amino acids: CASSKKLSVGEQFF. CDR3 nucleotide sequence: TGTGCCAGCAGCAAAAAATTATCGGTGGGCGAGCAGTTCTTC.

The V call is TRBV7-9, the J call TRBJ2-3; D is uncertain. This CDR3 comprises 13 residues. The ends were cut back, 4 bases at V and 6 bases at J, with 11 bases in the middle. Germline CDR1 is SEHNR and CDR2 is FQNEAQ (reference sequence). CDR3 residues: CASSSKGPDTQYF. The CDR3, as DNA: TGTGCCAGCAGCTCCAAGGGCCCGGATACGCAGTATTTT.

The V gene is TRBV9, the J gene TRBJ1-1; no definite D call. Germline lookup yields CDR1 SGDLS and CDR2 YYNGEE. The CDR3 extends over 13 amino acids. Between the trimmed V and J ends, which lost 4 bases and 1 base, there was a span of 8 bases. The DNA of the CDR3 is TGTGCCAGCAGCTCCCGACAGAACACTGAAGCTTTCTTT. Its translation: CASSSRQNTEAFF.

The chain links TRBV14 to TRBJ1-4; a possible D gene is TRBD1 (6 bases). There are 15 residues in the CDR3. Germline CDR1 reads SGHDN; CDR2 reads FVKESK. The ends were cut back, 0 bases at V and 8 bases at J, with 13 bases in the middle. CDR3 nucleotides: TGTGCCAGCAGCCAAGAACTCGACAGGCGGGAAAAACTGTTTTTT. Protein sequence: CASSQELDRREKLFF.

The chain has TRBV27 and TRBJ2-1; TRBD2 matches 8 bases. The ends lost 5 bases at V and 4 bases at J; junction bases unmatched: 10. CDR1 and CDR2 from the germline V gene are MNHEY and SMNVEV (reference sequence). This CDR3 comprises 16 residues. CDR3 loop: CASSPRGAGVYNEQFF. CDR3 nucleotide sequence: TGTGCCAGCAGTCCCAGGGGAGCGGGGGTGTACAATGAGCAGTTCTTC.

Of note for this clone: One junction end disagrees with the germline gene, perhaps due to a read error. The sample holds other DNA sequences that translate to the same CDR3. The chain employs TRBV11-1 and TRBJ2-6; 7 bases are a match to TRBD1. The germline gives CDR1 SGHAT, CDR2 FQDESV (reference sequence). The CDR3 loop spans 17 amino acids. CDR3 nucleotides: TGTGCCAGCAGCTCAGAACCCGGGACAGCTGGGGCCAATGTCCTGACTTTC. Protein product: CASSSEPGTAGANVLTF.

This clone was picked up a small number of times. This CDR3 is CSVQVLTEYTF. As DNA, the CDR3 is TGCAGCGTTCAGGTGCTGACAGAATACACCTTC. V and J are TRBV29-1 and TRBJ1-2; tentative D call: TRBD1 (5 bases). The CDR3 totals 11 residues. Germline V CDR1 and CDR2: SQVTM, ANQGSEA. With 5 bases removed from V and 11 bases from J, the gap between germline ends came to 15 bases. Combining the CDR3 with reference TRBV29-1 and TRBJ1-2 gives the whole variable domain SAVISQKPSRDICQRGTSLTIQCQVDSQVTMMFWYRQQPGQSLTLIATANQGSEATYESGFVIDKFPISRPNLTFSTLTVSNMSPEDSSIYLCSVQVLTEYTFGSGTRLTVV.

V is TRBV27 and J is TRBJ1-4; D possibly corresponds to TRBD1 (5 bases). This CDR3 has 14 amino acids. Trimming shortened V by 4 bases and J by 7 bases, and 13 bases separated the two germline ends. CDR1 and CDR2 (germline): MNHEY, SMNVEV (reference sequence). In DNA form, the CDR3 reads TGTGCCAGCAGTTCCCGGACAAGGGGTGAAAAACTGTTTTTT. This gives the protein CASSSRTRGEKLFF.